One and the same sample provided the 6 T cell receptor beta chains below, sequenced in a study of T cells after yellow fever vaccination. TCRdb redid the calling of the 5' RACE reads with MiXCR, one entry per CDR3 protein. Here the sample spans about 300,000 distinct CDR3 sequences, around 9.3% being singletons. Sequencing used CD4+ T cells sorted from PBMCs, obtained 5 days after the yellow fever booster vaccination. The receptors here all came from a young man who received the YFV17D yellow fever vaccine.

This chain links TRBV29-1 with TRBJ2-7, with 7 bases matching TRBD1. CDR1 is SQVTM, CDR2 ANQGSEA, per germline. Trimming cost V 5 bases and J 2 bases; bases outside gene matches: 9. This CDR3 spans 14 amino acids. DNA for the CDR3: TGCAGCGTTACCCTACAGGGGCCCCCCTACGAGCAGTACGTC. The encoded protein is CSVTLQGPPYEQYV.

The chain is built from TRBV5-1 and TRBJ2-5; D not resolved. CDR1 is SGHRS, CDR2 YFSETQ, per germline. The CDR3 length is 14 residues. Trimming took off 0 bases at V and 2 bases at J, with 8 bases between the two ends. The CDR3 loop reads CASSLDVGQETQYF. CDR3 in DNA: TGCGCCAGCAGCTTGGATGTCGGACAAGAGACCCAGTACTTC.

This clonotype was counted between two and nine times. J is TRBJ2-3 and V is TRBV20-1; 10 positions match TRBD2. The CDR3 totals 17 residues. The trim removed 0 bases at V and 2 bases at J, leaving 8 bases unmatched. Germline-derived CDR1 and CDR2 are DFQATT and SNEGSKA (reference sequence). CDR3 loop: CSARDPKSGGATDTQYF. CDR3 DNA: TGCAGTGCTAGAGACCCTAAGAGCGGGGGGGCCACAGATACGCAGTATTTT.

This clonotype was seen only a few times. This chain connects TRBV11-2 to TRBJ2-1; unclear D gene. This CDR3 spans 13 amino acids. Trimming left V 7 bases short and J 8 bases short, with 15 bases between. From germline, CDR1 is SGHAT and CDR2 FQNNGV. The CDR3 nucleotides read TGTGCCAGCACCTATACCTTCGGAGATGAGCAGTTCTTC. Translated: CASTYTFGDEQFF.

The genes are TRBV24-1 and TRBJ2-3; D possibly corresponds to TRBD2 (5 bases). Between the trimmed V and J ends, which lost 8 bases and 2 bases, there was a span of 13 bases. CDR1 KGHDR and CDR2 SFDVKD come from the germline V gene. The CDR3 sequence is 14 residues long. The CDR3 protein is CATTPGVSTDTQYF. The CDR3, as DNA: TGTGCCACCACCCCCGGGGTATCCACAGATACGCAGTATTTT.

This clonotype was seen a few times. The gene calls are TRBV11-2 and TRBJ2-1; 9 bases align to TRBD2. J was trimmed by 0 bases and V by 5 bases; bases with no gene match: 5. This CDR3 comprises 16 residues. Germline CDR1 and CDR2: SGHAT and FQNNGV. The DNA for the CDR3 is TGTGCCAGCAGCAAGCGGGGGGACAGCTCCTACAATGAGCAGTTCTTC. This translates into CASSKRGDSSYNEQFF.